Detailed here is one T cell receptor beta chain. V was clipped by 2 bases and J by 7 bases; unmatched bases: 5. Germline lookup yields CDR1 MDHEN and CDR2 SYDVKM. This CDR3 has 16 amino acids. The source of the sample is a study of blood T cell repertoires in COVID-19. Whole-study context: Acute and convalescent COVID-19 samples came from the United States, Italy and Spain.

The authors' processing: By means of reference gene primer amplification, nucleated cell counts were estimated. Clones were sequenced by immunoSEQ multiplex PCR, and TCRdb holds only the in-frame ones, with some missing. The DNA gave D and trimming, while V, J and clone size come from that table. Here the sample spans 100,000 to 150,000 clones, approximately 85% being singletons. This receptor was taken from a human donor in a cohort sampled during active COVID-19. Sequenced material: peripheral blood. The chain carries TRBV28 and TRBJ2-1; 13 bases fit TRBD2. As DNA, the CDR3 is TGTGCCAGCAGTTTAGGAGGACTAGCGGGAGTTAATGAGCAGTTCTTC. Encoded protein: CASSLGGLAGVNEQFF.